The 4 T cell receptor beta chains in this list originate from one sample, sequenced in a study of PD-1 blockade in mismatch repair-deficient tumors. TCRdb keeps only in-frame clones here, not all; method: immunoSEQ multiplex PCR. The sample shows approximately 79,000 clones, 80% to 90% of them seen only once. The material sequenced was peripheral blood, taken 44 weeks after starting pembrolizumab. The receptor set was obtained from an adult with mismatch repair-deficient cancer.

The chain links TRBV11-2 to TRBJ2-1; 8 bases are a match to TRBD2. The CDR3 is 17 amino acids. CDR1 and CDR2 (germline): SGHAT, FQNNGV. V shed 1 base and J 4 bases; nucleotides not matched to a gene: 9. CDR3 coding DNA: TGTGCCAGCAGCTTAGGGCTGGGTAGCGGGAATTACAATGAGCAGTTCTTC. Protein product: CASSLGLGSGNYNEQFF.

The chain joins TRBV21-1 to TRBJ1-1; TRBD1, the D gene given by the table, was not confirmed from the DNA. TRBV21-1 is recorded as a pseudogene. CDR3 length equals 15 residues. CDR3 coding DNA: TGTGCCAGCATTTCCGACAGGTCGCTCGGGACTGAAGCTTTCTTT. This translates into CASISDRSLGTEAFF.

This chain uses TRBV19 with TRBJ1-5; 7 nucleotides match TRBD1. V shed 0 bases, J shed 3 bases, and the junction held 11 bases outside the gene matches. The CDR3 totals 18 residues. Per germline, CDR1 LNHDA and CDR2 SQIVND (reference sequence). The CDR3, as DNA: TGTGCCAGTAGTATAGACGGGGGCTACAGGGGCAACAATCAGCCCCAGCATTTT. Its translation is CASSIDGGYRGNNQPQHF. Using reference TRBV19 and TRBJ1-5 for the parts outside the CDR3, the full variable domain is DGGITQSPKYLFRKEGQNVTLSCEQNLNHDAMYWYRQDPGQGLRLIYYSQIVNDFQKGDIAEGYSVSREKKESFPLTVTSAQKNPTAFYLCASSIDGGYRGNNQPQHFGDGTRLSIL.

The rearrangement links TRBV10-2 to TRBJ2-5; 9 bases are shared with TRBD1. J was trimmed by 3 bases and V by 6 bases; bases with no gene match: 8. The CDR3 has 15 amino acids. Germline CDR1 WSHSY, CDR2 SAAADI. The CDR3 is CASRGTGIIEETQYF. For the CDR3, the DNA is TGCGCCAGCAGGGGGACAGGGATTATTGAAGAGACCCAGTACTTC.